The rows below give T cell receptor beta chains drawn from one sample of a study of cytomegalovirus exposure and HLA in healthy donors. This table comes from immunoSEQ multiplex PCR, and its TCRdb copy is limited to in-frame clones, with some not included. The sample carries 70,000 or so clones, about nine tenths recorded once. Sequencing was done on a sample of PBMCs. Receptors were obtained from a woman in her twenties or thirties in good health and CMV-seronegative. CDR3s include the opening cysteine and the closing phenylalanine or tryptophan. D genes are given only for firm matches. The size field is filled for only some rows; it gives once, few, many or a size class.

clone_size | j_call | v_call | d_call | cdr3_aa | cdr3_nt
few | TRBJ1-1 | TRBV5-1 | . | CASRLGDTEAFF | TGCGCCAGCAGGCTCGGGGACACTGAAGCTTTCTTT
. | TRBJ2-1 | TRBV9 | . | CASSVGQGPYNEQFF | TGTGCCAGCAGCGTAGGGCAGGGGCCCTACAATGAGCAGTTCTTC
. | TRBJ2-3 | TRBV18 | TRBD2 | CASSPIPREGATDTQYF | TGTGCCAGCTCACCAATTCCTCGGGAGGGAGCCACAGATACGCAGTATTTT
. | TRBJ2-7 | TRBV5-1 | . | CASSGFPSTSYEQYF | TGCGCCAGCAGCGGTTTTCCCAGTACCTCCTACGAGCAGTACTTC
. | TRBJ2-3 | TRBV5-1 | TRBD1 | CASSLGGAGGTDTQYF | TGCGCCAGCAGCTTAGGGGGCGCAGGGGGCACAGATACGCAGTATTTT
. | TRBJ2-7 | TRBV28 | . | CASSFVSASSYEQYF | TGTGCCAGCAGTTTCGTGTCTGCGAGCTCCTACGAGCAGTACTTC
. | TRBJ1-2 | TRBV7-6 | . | CASSLIPGDGYTF | TGTGCCAGCAGCTTAATCCCAGGGGACGGCTACACCTTC
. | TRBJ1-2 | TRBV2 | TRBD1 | CASSYGDRGNYGYTF | TGTGCCAGCAGTTACGGCGACAGGGGGAACTATGGCTACACCTTC
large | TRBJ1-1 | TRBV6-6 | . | CASSYSIWGLDTEAFF | TGTGCCAGCAGTTACTCGATATGGGGGCTGGACACTGAAGCTTTCTTT
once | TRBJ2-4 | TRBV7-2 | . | CASSFGGNIQYF | TGTGCCAGCAGCTTCGGAGGAAACATTCAGTACTTC
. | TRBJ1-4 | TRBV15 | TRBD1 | CATSRGQGDEKLFF | TGTGCCACCAGCAGAGGACAGGGGGACGAAAAACTGTTTTTT
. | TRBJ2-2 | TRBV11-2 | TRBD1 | CASRTNIRQGARTGELFF | TGTGCCAGCAGGACTAACATAAGGCAGGGGGCGAGGACCGGGGAGCTGTTTTTT
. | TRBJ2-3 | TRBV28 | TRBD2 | CASRRRSGRASDTQYF | TGTGCCAGCAGACGTAGAAGCGGGAGGGCCTCAGATACGCAGTATTTT
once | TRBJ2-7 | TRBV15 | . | CATSEIGRGEQYF | TGTGCCACCAGCGAAATCGGACGGGGCGAGCAGTACTTC
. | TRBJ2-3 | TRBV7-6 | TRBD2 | CASSAGLAGTDTQYF | TGTGCCAGCAGCGCAGGACTAGCGGGAACAGATACGCAGTATTTT
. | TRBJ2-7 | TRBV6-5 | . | CASRTGGSRYEQYF | TGTGCCAGCAGAACCGGAGGTAGCCGTTACGAGCAGTACTTC
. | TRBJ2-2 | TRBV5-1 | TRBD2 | CASSLPSSGRLTGELFF | TGCGCCAGCAGCTTGCCGTCTAGCGGGAGACTCACCGGGGAGCTGTTTTTT
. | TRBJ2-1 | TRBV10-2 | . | CASRMTGNNEQFF | TGCGCCAGCAGGATGACAGGAAACAATGAGCAGTTCTTC
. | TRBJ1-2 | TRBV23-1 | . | CASSQSTRTESGDYGYTF | TGCGCCAGCAGTCAATCTACCCGGACCGAGTCCGGGGACTATGGCTACACCTTC
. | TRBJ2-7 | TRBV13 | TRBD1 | CASSYGQGSPYEQYF | TGTGCCAGCAGCTACGGACAGGGTAGTCCCTACGAGCAGTACTTC
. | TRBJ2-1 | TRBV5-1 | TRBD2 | CASSSSTSGLPLINNEQFF | TGCGCCAGCAGCTCTTCGACTAGCGGGCTCCCCCTAATCAACAATGAGCAGTTCTTC
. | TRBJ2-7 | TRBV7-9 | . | CSSSLDAGVSYEQYF | TGTTCCAGCAGCTTAGATGCAGGGGTTTCCTACGAGCAGTACTTC
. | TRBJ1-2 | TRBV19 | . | CASSIEIGANYGYTF | TGTGCCAGTAGTATAGAAATCGGAGCTAACTATGGCTACACCTTC
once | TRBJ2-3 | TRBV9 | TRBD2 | CASSRTGGPSTDTQYF | TGTGCCAGCAGTAGAACGGGAGGGCCGAGCACAGATACGCAGTATTTT
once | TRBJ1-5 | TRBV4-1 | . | CASSQEQGQSNQPQHF | TGCGCCAGCAGCCAAGAGCAGGGCCAGAGCAATCAGCCCCAGCATTTT
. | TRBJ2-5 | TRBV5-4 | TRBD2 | CASSYGLAGRETQYF | TGTGCCAGCAGCTACGGACTAGCGGGACGGGAGACCCAGTACTTC
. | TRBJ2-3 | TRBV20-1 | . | CSAYTDTQYF | TGCAGTGCTTATACAGATACGCAGTATTTT
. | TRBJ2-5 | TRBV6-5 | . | CASSYGAGAQGETQYF | TGTGCCAGCAGTTACGGGGCAGGGGCGCAGGGAGAGACCCAGTACTTC
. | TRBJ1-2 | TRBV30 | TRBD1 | CAWSQGTGDGYTF | TGTGCCTGGAGTCAAGGGACAGGGGATGGCTACACCTTC
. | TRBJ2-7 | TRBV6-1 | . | CASNTREPYEQYF | TGTGCCAGCAATACCAGGGAACCCTACGAGCAGTACTTC
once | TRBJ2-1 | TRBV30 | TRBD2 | CAWSLKREGLIYNEQFF | TGTGCCTGGAGTTTAAAGCGGGAGGGCCTTATCTACAATGAGCAGTTCTTC
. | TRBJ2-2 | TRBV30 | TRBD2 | CAWRVLAGGRELFF | TGTGCCTGGAGGGTATTAGCGGGAGGACGGGAGCTGTTTTTT
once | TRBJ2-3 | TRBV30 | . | CAWNPGSDTQYF | TGTGCCTGGAATCCGGGGTCAGATACGCAGTATTTT
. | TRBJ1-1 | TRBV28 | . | CASSLWQGVSTEAFF | TGTGCCAGCAGTTTATGGCAGGGCGTTAGCACTGAAGCTTTCTTT
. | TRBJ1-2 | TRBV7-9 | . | CASSLVVVYGYTF | TGTGCCAGCAGCTTAGTAGTAGTCTATGGCTACACCTTC
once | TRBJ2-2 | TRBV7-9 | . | CASSVNTGELFF | TGTGCCAGCAGCGTAAACACCGGGGAGCTGTTTTTT
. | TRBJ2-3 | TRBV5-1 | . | CASSLVTAVSGVTDTQYF | TGCGCCAGCAGCTTAGTTACGGCGGTTAGCGGAGTCACAGATACGCAGTATTTT
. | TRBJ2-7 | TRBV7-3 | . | CASSLYEQYF | TGTGCCAGCAGCCTCTACGAGCAGTACTTC
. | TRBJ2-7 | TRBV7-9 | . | CASSLVGLAFDEQYF | TGTGCCAGCAGCTTAGTCGGTCTAGCCTTCGACGAGCAGTACTTC
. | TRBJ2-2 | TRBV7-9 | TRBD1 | CSSSLDRGRIGSGELFF | TGTTCCAGCAGCTTGGACAGGGGGCGAATAGGTTCTGGGGAGCTGTTTTTT
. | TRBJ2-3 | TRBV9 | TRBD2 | CASSAIPAGLAVPDTQYF | TGTGCCAGCAGCGCCATCCCAGCGGGACTAGCGGTTCCAGATACGCAGTATTTT
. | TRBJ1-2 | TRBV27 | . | CASRRGSGFGGYTF | TGTGCCAGCAGGCGGGGGTCCGGGTTTGGAGGCTACACCTTC
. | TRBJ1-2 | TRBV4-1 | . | CASSPRQDHYGYTF | TGCGCCAGCAGCCCTAGACAGGACCACTATGGCTACACCTTC
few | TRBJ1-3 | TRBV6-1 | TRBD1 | CASSVAGDRENTIYF | TGTGCCAGCAGTGTAGCGGGGGACAGGGAAAACACCATATATTTT
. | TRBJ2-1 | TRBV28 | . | CASSLREKSYNEQFF | TGTGCCAGCAGTTTACGGGAGAAATCCTACAATGAGCAGTTCTTC
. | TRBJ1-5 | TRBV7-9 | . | CASRRGPDQPQHF | TGTGCCAGCAGGCGGGGCCCGGATCAGCCCCAGCATTTT
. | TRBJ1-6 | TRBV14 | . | CASSPTPQGTGSPLHF | TGTGCCAGCAGCCCGACCCCTCAGGGTACCGGTTCACCCCTCCACTTT
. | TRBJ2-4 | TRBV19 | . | CASISPGTAGGNIQYF | TGTGCCAGTATTTCCCCGGGGACGGCCGGGGGTAACATTCAGTACTTC
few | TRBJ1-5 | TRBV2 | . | CASSADRNQPQHF | TGTGCCAGCAGCGCCGACAGGAATCAGCCCCAGCATTTT
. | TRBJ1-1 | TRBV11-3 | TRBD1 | CASSASTGIMPTEAFF | TGTGCCAGCAGCGCCTCGACAGGGATTATGCCTACTGAAGCTTTCTTT
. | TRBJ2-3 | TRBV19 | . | CASSITSLVDTQYF | TGTGCCAGTAGTATCACTTCCCTGGTTGATACGCAGTATTTT
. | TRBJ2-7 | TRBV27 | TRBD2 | CASSFSGRSASYEQYF | TGTGCCAGCAGTTTTAGCGGGAGGTCCGCATCGTACGAGCAGTACTTC
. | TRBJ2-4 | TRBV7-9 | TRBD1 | CASSPTGTGARTKNIQYF | TGTGCCAGCAGCCCTACCGGGACAGGGGCGAGAACCAAAAACATTCAGTACTTC
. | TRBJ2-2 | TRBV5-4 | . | CASSPGSISTGELFF | TGTGCCAGCAGCCCCGGGTCCATCTCCACCGGGGAGCTGTTTTTT
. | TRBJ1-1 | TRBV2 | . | CASNPPGGGAITEAFF | TGTGCCAGCAACCCCCCGGGGGGGGGCGCGATCACTGAAGCTTTCTTT
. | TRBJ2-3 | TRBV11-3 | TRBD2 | CASSLGQREATTDTQYF | TGTGCCAGCAGCTTAGGGCAGCGGGAGGCCACCACAGATACGCAGTATTTT